Listed below are T cell receptor beta chains from one sample, sequenced in a study of beta chain features in type 1 diabetes. TCRdb keeps only in-frame clones here, not all; method: immunoSEQ multiplex PCR. The data contain 300,000 to 450,000 clones, roughly 21% of them singletons. The sample was naive CD4+ T cells from blood. These receptor sequences come from a woman between 18 and 29 years old in good health. The conserved cysteine and the conserved F or W are not part of the CDR3 here.

cdr3_aa,v_call,j_call
AWSDGTADIQETQY,TRBV30,TRBJ2-5
SVDRTGGNTEAF,TRBV29-1,TRBJ1-1
ASRLGRSTGELF,TRBV7-2,TRBJ2-2
ASSYIAGGRETQY,TRBV7-2,TRBJ2-5
ASSSGLNTEAF,TRBV14,TRBJ1-1
ASSQDSRDYNEQF,TRBV4-1,TRBJ2-1
ASSQDRDQPQH,TRBV4-3,TRBJ1-5
AISGTSGMGSYNEQF,TRBV10-3,TRBJ2-1
ASSFTPYEQY,TRBV28,TRBJ2-7
AWRETSGSVNEQF,TRBV30,TRBJ2-1
ASSLALVTGELF,TRBV7-9,TRBJ2-2
ASSRANTIY,TRBV7-9,TRBJ1-3
AISGQIAGAGANVLT,TRBV10-3,TRBJ2-6
ASSIQGDQPQH,TRBV19,TRBJ1-5
ASSTRQGNYGYT,TRBV27,TRBJ1-2
ASSVGLSDTQY,TRBV9,TRBJ2-3
SVGGQSANYGYT,TRBV29-1,TRBJ1-2
ASSLRFRGRNREKLF,TRBV7-6,TRBJ1-4
ASSQEFGGSPYEQY,TRBV14,TRBJ2-7
ASSARYNRGSTDTQY,TRBV9,TRBJ2-3
ATVTGGSEQY,TRBV28,TRBJ2-7
ASSWGGTPIREQY,TRBV7-2,TRBJ2-7
ASSLAGQPYEQY,TRBV5-6,TRBJ2-7
ASSYSGTGIFELF,TRBV6-5,TRBJ1-4
SERTGAETQY,TRBV29-1,TRBJ2-5
ASSAVQGRAEAF,TRBV9,TRBJ1-1
ASKGGNSNQPQH,TRBV7-9,TRBJ1-5
ASSSIGTDTQY,TRBV7-3,TRBJ2-3